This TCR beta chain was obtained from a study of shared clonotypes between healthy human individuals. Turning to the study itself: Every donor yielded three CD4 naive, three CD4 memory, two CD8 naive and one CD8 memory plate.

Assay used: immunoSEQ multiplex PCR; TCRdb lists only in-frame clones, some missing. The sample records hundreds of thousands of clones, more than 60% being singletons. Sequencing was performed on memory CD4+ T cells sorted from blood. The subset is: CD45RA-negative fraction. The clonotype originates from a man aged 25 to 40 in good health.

DNA of the CDR3: TGTGCCTGGAGTTCCCGACCCGACAGGGTTGTATTCAATGAGCAGTTCTTC. Protein sequence: CAWSSRPDRVVFNEQFF. J is TRBJ2-1 and V is TRBV30; TRBD1 matches 7 bases. In germline, CDR1 is GTSNPN, CDR2 SVGIG (reference sequence). V lost 2 bases and J lost 6; bases outside the gene matches: 16. The CDR3 is 17 amino acids.